These 4 T cell receptor beta chains originate from one sample sequenced in a study of T cells in Graves' hyperthyroidism and ophthalmopathy. RNA transcripts yielded amplified TCR beta CDR3 regions. In the first-round RT-PCR of the TCR CDR3, the HTBI primer set was used. TCRdb reprocessed the multiplex PCR reads via MiXCR and lists one record per CDR3 protein. The sample yields 250,000 to 300,000 distinct CDR3 sequences, 15% seen once. The material sequenced was blood. All receptors derive from a woman aged 50 to 65 with Graves' hyperthyroidism that later progressed to Graves' ophthalmopathy.

The rearrangement joins TRBV6-2 or TRBV6-3 to TRBJ2-7, with 8 bases fitting TRBD2. The CDR3 totals 15 residues. Germline loops: CDR1 MNHEY, CDR2 SVGEGT. The trim removed 5 bases at V and 2 bases at J, leaving 8 bases unmatched. For the CDR3, the DNA is TGTGCCAGCAGTCCTACTAGCGGTACCACCTACGAGCAGTACTTC. This gives the protein CASSPTSGTTYEQYF.

Of note for this clonotype: The CDR3 ends on some other residue instead of the conserved phenylalanine or tryptophan, so this is likely a read error. Because the CDR3's place on the DNA is in doubt, the DNA is left out and the CDR3 is given as listed by TCRdb. The V gene is TRBV7-8, the J gene TRBJ2-7; the table's D gene call, TRBD2, was not cross checked with the DNA. Germline V gene sequence: CDR1 SGHVS, CDR2 FQNEAQ. The CDR3 is made up of 13 amino acids, end residues included. CDR3 protein: CASSQEGPARTHI.

This clonotype was detected only a few times. This sequence joins TRBV5-1 and TRBJ1-4; TRBD1 matches at 11 bases. This CDR3 region has 19 residues. Trimming at V came to 4 bases and at J to 3 bases, leaving 14 bases not matched to a gene. CDR1 SGHRS and CDR2 YFSETQ come from the germline V gene. The CDR3 loop is CASSPLPRTGGRANEKLFF. The CDR3 DNA is TGCGCCAGCAGCCCACTGCCCCGGACAGGGGGCCGGGCTAATGAAAAACTGTTTTTT.

This clonotype was seen repeatedly, ten times or more. The CDR3 protein is CASSPLAALYNEQFF. As DNA, the CDR3 is TGTGCCAGCAGCCCCTTAGCGGCGTTATACAATGAGCAGTTCTTC. The chain uses TRBV5-6 and TRBJ2-1; perhaps TRBD2 as D (6 bases). The V end was cut by 4 bases, the J end by 4 bases, with 15 bases between. Germline CDR1 is SGHDT and CDR2 is YYEEEE. The length of the CDR3 is 15 residues.